This T cell receptor (beta chain) was captured by sequencing in a study of tumor and adjacent non-tumor tissue in lung cancer (dated by TCRdb to 2016 to 2019). Describing the broader study: The cohort included about a dozen adenocarcinoma, 2 squamous cell carcinoma and 1 small cell lung cancer patients. The study compared bulk TCRbeta repertoires between lung tumor tissue and matched distant non-tumor lung tissue from approximately 14 lung cancer patients. Sequencing generated a total of 95 million to 150 million productive TCRbeta reads, averaging about 4.2 million reads per sample. More than 25 paired specimens, one tumor and one normal lung sample per patient, were profiled by TCRbeta CDR3 sequencing. The approximately 15 enrolled patients, of whom about 10 were men and 5 were women, were aged roughly 31 to 80 years and were diagnosed with TNM stage I to III disease. The paper's findings and limits, for the study overall: Neither the sequencing platform nor unique molecular identifiers are mentioned in the methods. TCR diversity was significantly higher in younger patients, and higher tumor TCR diversity was associated with shorter overall and disease-free survival. The top 100 clones accounted for a significantly larger cumulative portion of the repertoire in normal lung than in tumor tissue. The cohort had only roughly 16 patients, and the authors noted that larger samples and more detailed clinical data are needed. Peripheral blood was not sequenced, so blood TCRbeta repertoires in these lung cancer patients were not examined. TCR diversity (inverse Simpson) was significantly higher in tumor than in normal lung tissue (431.37 vs 166.20, P = 0.0075, Mann-Whitney U test).

CDR3 length: 14 amino acids, cysteine to phenylalanine. The read is trimmed to its CDR3 DNA, 42 bases read in frame from base 1. V loses 6 bases of germline sequence and J loses 7 bases, and the interval between the two ends is 15 bases. Per the germline V gene, SGHVS is the CDR1 and FQNEAQ is the CDR2. Library method: multiplex PCR. The reads were generated on an Illumina HiSeq 2500. TCRbeta libraries were built by three rounds of nested PCR using primers (Table S4), following protocols modified from ARM-PCR. Before sequencing, PCR products of 200-500 bp were excised from the gel and purified with the QIAquick gel extraction kit. Processing in the source paper ran as follows. Trimmomatic was used to clean the reads, FLASH was used to merge the reads into complete CDR3 sequences, and MiTCR was used to assign the reads to V(D)J germline segments. Clonal diversity was computed as the inverse Simpson's index with VDJtools. In-frame sequences lacking a premature stop codon were counted as productive reads. In-frame beta chains were kept once TCRdb had trimmed the public reads at Q25 with fastp and called clones with MiXCR. Merged by CDR3 protein, the rows form single entries marked with the most common genes and DNA. The V and J calls follow TCRdb's processing rather than the paper's. This sample holds 94,000 or so distinct CDR3 sequences; under 80% were observed only once. Just over 20% of the sample is held by the ten biggest clonotypes.

Concerning this clonotype itself: Its antigen target is currently unknown. Base quality data are lacking; no much larger clone is found one base away.

RNA was isolated from bulk, unsorted tissue, and RNA quality was assessed with a NanoDrop ND-1000 and an Agilent 2100. The normal lung samples consisted of distant non-tumor tissue collected more than 3 cm from the tumor edge. Donors were newly diagnosed lung cancer patients admitted for thoracic surgery in China between August and November 2014, without prior chemotherapy. Anyone who had undergone radiotherapy or chemotherapy before, or who had another cancer at the same time, was left out of the study. Pieces of surgical tissue measuring about 1-2.1 cm3 were kept in RNAlater solution and stored at -80 degrees C until use.

The rearranged segments are TRBV7-8 and TRBJ1-4, with TRBD1 as a weak D call on 6 bases. This TCR derives from a woman in her forties or fifties with non-small cell lung cancer. What was sequenced was distant non-tumor lung tissue. Read as DNA, the sequence is TGTGCCAGCAGTGGGGGCAGTCCCATTGAAAAACTGTTTTTT. This sequence encodes CASSGGSPIEKLFF.